One sample yielded the 25 T cell receptor beta chains listed below, sequenced in a study of blood T cell repertoires in COVID-19. Measured with immunoSEQ multiplex PCR; TCRdb has only the in-frame clones, and not every one. Counted here are around 200,000 clones, around nine tenths occurring once; the ten biggest clones make up about 6%. Material: peripheral blood. These receptors all stem from a man in his 60s who had recovered from COVID-19.

The chain is built from TRBV6-5 and TRBJ1-4, with D perhaps matching TRBD1 (6 bases). The CDR3 has 15 residues. V dropped 8 bases and J dropped 2 bases, with 15 bases sitting between them. CDR1 is MNHEY, CDR2 SVGAGI, per germline. The DNA for the CDR3 is TGTGCCAGCCAACGACGGGGGGGCACTAATGAAAAACTGTTTTTT. This codes for CASQRRGGTNEKLFF.

The chain is built from TRBV28 and TRBJ1-1; D perhaps matches TRBD1 (5 bases). This CDR3 is built from 13 residues. V lost 5 bases, J lost 8 bases, and 15 bases lay in between. Germline assignment: CDR1 MDHEN and CDR2 SYDVKM. The DNA of the CDR3 is TGTGCCAGCAGTCCCCCGGGGGTCGGGGAAGCTTTCTTT. It encodes CASSPPGVGEAFF.

This clone was counted a few times. This chain links TRBV19 with TRBJ1-4, with TRBD1 matching over 9 bases. V shed 9 bases, J shed 1 base, and the junction held 9 bases outside the gene matches. Germline loops: CDR1 LNHDA, CDR2 SQIVND (reference sequence). CDR3 length equals 16 residues. The CDR3 sequence: CASRTGQGITNEKLFF. The CDR3 DNA sequence: TGTGCCAGCCGCACGGGACAGGGAATAACTAATGAAAAACTGTTTTTT.

The J gene is TRBJ1-1, the V gene TRBV30; tentative D call: TRBD1 (5 bases). The V gene lost 4 bases and the J gene lost 5 bases, with 11 bases spanning the gap. This CDR3 comprises 12 residues. CDR1 is GTSNPN, CDR2 SVGIG, per germline (reference sequence). The CDR3 DNA sequence: TGTGCCTGGATATTGGAGGGGACTGAAGCTTTCTTT. It specifies CAWILEGTEAFF.

The chain links TRBV25-1 to TRBJ2-3, with D possibly being TRBD2 (5 bases). Germline V gene sequence: CDR1 MGHDK, CDR2 SYGVNS. V was clipped by 1 base and J by 14 bases, with 13 bases between them. This CDR3 spans 12 amino acids. The CDR3 loop reads CASSEWAAERYF. CDR3 coding DNA: TGTGCCAGCAGTGAATGGGCAGCGGAGAGGTATTTT.

This clone has only a few counts. The chain carries TRBV19 and TRBJ1-3; D is uncertain. Deletions cut 1 base from V and 0 bases from J, with 7 bases between. CDR3 length: 15 residues. Germline CDR1 LNHDA, CDR2 SQIVND (reference sequence). The CDR3 protein is CASSIGVLSGNTIYF. Here the CDR3 DNA reads TGTGCCAGTAGTATAGGAGTCCTCTCTGGAAACACCATATATTTT.

The CDR3 here is CASSPGQGFRNEQFF. CDR3 nucleotide sequence: TGTGCCAGCTCACCGGGACAGGGATTCCGCAATGAGCAGTTCTTC. The chain uses TRBV18 and TRBJ2-1, with 9 bases aligning to TRBD1. V was pared by 3 bases and J by 6 bases, with 6 bases of the junction left unmatched. Germline V lookup: CDR1 KGHSH, CDR2 LQKENI. CDR3 size: 15 residues.

The CDR3 DNA sequence: TGTGCCAGCAGCGTACCCGGGACTAATGAAAAACTGTTTTTT. Its protein is CASSVPGTNEKLFF. The genes are TRBV9 and TRBJ1-4, with D hard to call. The CDR3 length is 14 residues. Germline V gives CDR1 SGDLS, CDR2 YYNGEE. V lost 1 base and J lost 2, with 6 bases in between. Together with reference TRBV9 and TRBJ1-4, the CDR3 gives the full variable domain: DSGVTQTPKHLITATGQRVTLRCSPRSGDLSVYWYQQSLDQGLQFLIQYYNGEERAKGNILERFSAQQFPDLHSELNLSSLELGDSALYFCASSVPGTNEKLFFGSGTQLSVL.

V and J are TRBV30 and TRBJ1-4; 8 bases agree with TRBD1. CDR1 is GTSNPN, CDR2 SVGIG, per germline (reference sequence). With 5 bases clipped from V and 4 bases from J, the junction kept 3 bases outside the gene matches. This CDR3 spans 13 amino acids. CDR3 nucleotide sequence: TGTGCCTGGCAGGGGGCCCTTAATGAAAAACTGTTTTTT. It yields the protein CAWQGALNEKLFF.

The V gene is TRBV6-5, the J gene TRBJ2-2; possible D gene TRBD1, 6 bases. Germline assignment: CDR1 MNHEY and CDR2 SVGAGI. The CDR3 covers 14 residues. V dropped 7 bases and J dropped 0 bases, with 9 bases sitting between them. CDR3 coding DNA: TGTGCCAGCACCAGGGGTACGAACACCGGGGAGCTGTTTTTT. The encoded protein is CASTRGTNTGELFF.

This clone showed up just once. The chain is built from TRBV19 and TRBJ2-3; D unresolved. Germline V gives CDR1 LNHDA, CDR2 SQIVND (reference sequence). V was trimmed by 5 bases and J by 0 bases, leaving 12 bases between them. This CDR3 is 15 amino acids long. The CDR3 spells CASSLSGTSTDTQYF. CDR3 DNA sequence: TGTGCCAGTAGTTTGTCAGGCACTAGCACAGATACGCAGTATTTT.

The V and J genes are TRBV29-1 and TRBJ1-5; 7 bases map to TRBD1. V dropped 5 bases and J dropped 6; count of bases not matched to a gene: 7. The CDR3 has 13 residues. The V gene's germline CDR1 is SQVTM and CDR2 ANQGSEA. Here the CDR3 DNA reads TGCAGCGTTCGGACAGGCGCAGGTCAGCCCCAGCATTTT. This encodes CSVRTGAGQPQHF.

The chain links TRBV2 to TRBJ1-2; 7 bases agree with TRBD1. Germline lookup yields CDR1 SNHLY and CDR2 FYNNEI. V was clipped by 0 bases and J by 5 bases; unmatched bases: 18. CDR3 length: 19 residues. The CDR3 here is CASSEAFPGQIRFQYGYTF. CDR3 nucleotide sequence: TGTGCCAGCAGTGAAGCCTTTCCGGGACAGATAAGGTTTCAGTATGGCTACACCTTC.

The chain couples TRBV6-2 or TRBV6-3 to TRBJ1-2; D is uncertain. Germline-derived CDR1 and CDR2 are MNHEY and SVGEGT. This CDR3 has 14 amino acids. The ends were cut back, 6 bases at V and 8 bases at J, with 19 bases in the middle. This CDR3 is CASSPPQSTGGYTF. The CDR3 DNA reads TGTGCCAGCAGCCCTCCACAGAGCACGGGAGGCTACACCTTC.

CDR3 DNA sequence: TGTGCCAGCAGTACCCAGGGGCTGAACACTGAAGCTTTCTTT. Encoded protein: CASSTQGLNTEAFF. This sequence joins TRBV6-5 and TRBJ1-1; the D gene is possibly TRBD1 (6 bases). The V gene lost 5 bases and the J gene lost 0 bases, with 10 bases spanning the gap. The length of the CDR3 is 14 residues. CDR1 MNHEY and CDR2 SVGAGI come from the germline V gene.

The CDR3 here is CASSYSPTANYGYTF. Here the CDR3 DNA reads TGTGCCAGCAGTTACTCGCCGACAGCCAACTATGGCTACACCTTC. The rearrangement uses TRBV6-6 and TRBJ1-2; D perhaps matches TRBD1 (5 bases). The germline CDR1 and CDR2 sequences are MNHNY and SVGAGI (reference sequence). The CDR3 extends over 15 amino acids. The ends were cut back, 0 bases at V and 2 bases at J, with 10 bases in the middle.

This clone was recorded once. The V and J genes are TRBV2 and TRBJ1-5, with D unresolved. Looked up from germline, CDR1 is SNHLY and CDR2 is FYNNEI. The CDR3 has 12 amino acids. The V gene lost 0 bases and the J gene lost 8 bases, with 5 bases spanning the gap. Written as DNA, the CDR3 is TGTGCCAGCAGTGAAGCGCGGGAGCCCCAGCATTTT. It specifies CASSEAREPQHF.

The genes are TRBV5-1 and TRBJ1-2; D ambiguous. Trimming cost V 0 bases and J 4 bases, with 13 bases left between them. CDR1 and CDR2 from the germline V gene are SGHRS and YFSETQ. The CDR3 contains 15 residues. In DNA, the CDR3 is TGCGCCAGCAGCTTGGTCGAGGGAGGGAGCTATGGCTACACCTTC. Encoded protein: CASSLVEGGSYGYTF.

This CDR3 reads CASSLVTSGRAYEQYF. The CDR3 nucleotides read TGCGCCAGCAGCTTGGTAACTAGCGGGAGGGCCTACGAGCAGTACTTC. The genes are TRBV5-1 and TRBJ2-7, with TRBD2 identical over 13 bases. This CDR3 is built from 16 residues. V shed 0 bases and J 2 bases; nucleotides not matched to a gene: 2. Looked up from germline, CDR1 is SGHRS and CDR2 is YFSETQ.

V and J are TRBV7-3 and TRBJ2-3; no clear D. Trimming took off 3 bases at V and 0 bases at J, with 7 bases between the two ends. CDR1 is SGHTA and CDR2 is FQGTGA in the germline V gene. There are 14 residues in the CDR3. The CDR3 coding sequence is TGTGCCAGCAGCTTCTACAGCAGCACAGATACGCAGTATTTT. Residues: CASSFYSSTDTQYF.

The rearrangement uses TRBV30 and TRBJ2-7, with TRBD1 matching 10 bases. Trimming at V came to 6 bases and at J to 5 bases, leaving 13 bases not matched to a gene. This CDR3 is 15 amino acids long. Germline V gives CDR1 GTSNPN, CDR2 SVGIG (reference sequence). The chain's CDR3 is CACITIGQGVHEQYF. CDR3 nucleotides: TGTGCCTGTATTACAATTGGACAGGGGGTTCACGAGCAGTACTTC.

The chain carries TRBV9 and TRBJ2-3; perhaps TRBD2 as D (6 bases). Germline CDR1 reads SGDLS; CDR2 reads YYNGEE. CDR3 size: 15 residues. V was trimmed by 0 bases and J by 3 bases, leaving 11 bases between them. CDR3 DNA: TGTGCCAGCAGCGTAGTACTAGCCCCAACAGATACGCAGTATTTT. Translation gives CASSVVLAPTDTQYF.

The rearrangement joins TRBV10-2 to TRBJ2-7; a weak D match, TRBD2 (6 bases). The CDR3 has 16 residues. Germline lookup yields CDR1 WSHSY and CDR2 SAAADI. The V gene lost 3 bases and the J gene lost 5 bases, with 20 bases spanning the gap. The CDR3 loop reads CASSDFVMRRAHEQYF. CDR3 in DNA: TGCGCCAGCAGTGATTTTGTGATGCGGAGGGCCCACGAGCAGTACTTC.

The V call is TRBV24-1, the J call TRBJ2-5, with D perhaps TRBD1 (6 bases). There are 14 residues in the CDR3. Trimming cost V 3 bases and J 0 bases, with 7 bases left between them. CDR1 KGHDR and CDR2 SFDVKD come from the germline V gene. CDR3 protein: CATSDGTYQETQYF. The DNA of the CDR3 is TGTGCCACCAGTGATGGGACATACCAAGAGACCCAGTACTTC.

V and J are TRBV29-1 and TRBJ2-2; D might be TRBD2 (5 bases). Germline V gives CDR1 SQVTM, CDR2 ANQGSEA. The CDR3 is 14 amino acids. Trimming shortened V by 2 bases and J by 1 base, and 8 bases separated the two germline ends. CDR3 sequence reads: CSVEQRLNTGELFF. CDR3 coding DNA: TGCAGCGTTGAACAGCGGTTGAACACCGGGGAGCTGTTTTTT.